This TCR beta chain originates from a study of siplizumab effects on memory and regulatory T cells (dated by TCRdb to the late 2010s). Background for the entire study: The effect of the anti-CD2 antibody siplizumab on alloreactive T-cell subsets was examined in allogeneic mixed lymphocyte reactions constructed from human PBMCs.

The germline V gene sets CDR1 to SGHRS and CDR2 to YFSETQ. From cysteine to phenylalanine, the CDR3 is 15 amino acids long. The DNA shown is the 45-base CDR3, in frame from base 1. V is pared back by 0 bases and J by 4 bases, with 13 bases lying between the germline termini. Sorted unstimulated T cells and proliferating T cells recovered from mixed lymphocyte reactions were subjected to TCRbeta CDR3 sequencing. Fresh whole blood from approximately ten HLA-typed healthy donors was used to isolate PBMCs. General findings and caveats noted by the study authors: Greater diversity appeared to be present in unstimulated naive T cells than in memory T cells, and a substantial contribution to the alloresponse seemed to be made by naive cells. Among mappable alloreactive CD4+ clones, the Treg-derived fraction averaged around 70% with siplizumab versus 25% to 30% in control reactions. Whether proliferating Tregs from siplizumab cultures were suppressive was not functionally confirmed. About 80-97% of proliferating CD4+ or CD8+ clones could not be given a naive or memory phenotype. Siplizumab significantly lowered the cumulative frequency of alloreactive sequences that could be traced to unstimulated CD4+ memory T cells. Sequences below about 10^-5 frequency were poorly captured, so only a minor fraction of alloreactive clones could be mapped to unstimulated subsets.

The library was made by the immunoSEQ multiplex PCR assay. Each sample had roughly 100,000 TCR templates assayed by the deep sequencing platform. Genomic DNA extracted from sorted T cells was used for TCRbeta CDR3 sequencing. Under the source paper's analysis protocol: The R programming language was used for clonal analysis of TCRbeta CDR3 data. Alloreactive CD4+ and CD8+ clones were identified by comparing unstimulated samples to CFSE-low samples taken after the reaction. Regulatory or non-regulatory origin of alloreactive CD4+ clones was assigned by matching sequences to the sorted unstimulated Treg and non-Treg repertoires. The immuneACCESS repertoire file appears here via TCRdb, limited to in-frame rearrangements. These files lack a portion of the clones; in checked studies, under half of the deficit traces to unresolved V genes, and the cause of the others is not known. The DNA gave D and trimming, while V, J and clone size come from that table. Here the sample has about 120,000 clones; 80% to 95% occur a single time. The ten largest clones represent around 1.3% of the sample.

As for this clone: Its antigen is still unknown. Per-base quality was not reported, and no clone a single base away is much larger than it.

The V and J segments used are TRBV5-1 and TRBJ1-2; the D gene is possibly TRBD1, with 5 bases matching. The TCR sequence derives from a human donor in good health. Source material: CD4+ T cells sorted from blood. The CDR3 loop reads CASSLDSGTGYGYTF. Read as DNA, the sequence is TGCGCCAGCAGCTTGGATTCAGGGACGGGCTATGGCTACACCTTC.